This entry lists 5 T cell receptor beta chains sequenced from one sample in a study of cytomegalovirus exposure and HLA in healthy donors. Clones were sequenced by immunoSEQ multiplex PCR, and TCRdb holds only the in-frame ones, with some missing. The repertoire holds roughly 200,000 clones, with approximately 78% as singletons. What was sequenced was PBMCs. These receptors were taken from a woman aged 25 to 45 in good health and CMV-seronegative.

There are a few counts of this clone. V usage is TRBV7-2 and J usage is TRBJ2-7, with D perhaps TRBD1 (6 bases). This CDR3 region has 13 residues. In germline, CDR1 is SGHTA, CDR2 FQGNSA. V lost 3 bases to trimming and J lost 3 bases, with 9 bases between them. The CDR3 reads CASSLQGNYEQYF. The CDR3 DNA reads as TGTGCCAGCAGCTTGCAGGGGAACTACGAGCAGTACTTC.

V and J are TRBV5-1 and TRBJ2-7; 11 bases map to TRBD2. In germline, CDR1 is SGHRS, CDR2 YFSETQ. CDR3 length equals 15 residues. With V trimmed by 4 bases and J by 5 bases, 8 bases remained unmatched. For the CDR3, the DNA is TGCGCCAGCAGCCCCCGCACTAGCGGGAGCCACGAGCAGTACTTC. It yields the protein CASSPRTSGSHEQYF.

This clone was observed a few times. The chain employs TRBV10-1 and TRBJ2-5, with D hard to call. CDR1 and CDR2 (germline): WNHNN, SYGVQD (reference sequence). The V end lost 3 bases, the J end lost 5 bases, and 7 bases lay between the germline ends. The CDR3 has 12 residues. The CDR3 protein is CASSDPSETQYF. DNA for the CDR3: TGCGCCAGCAGTGATCCGAGTGAGACCCAGTACTTC.

The rearrangement joins TRBV29-1 to TRBJ2-2; maybe TRBD2 (5 bases). Germline CDR1 is SQVTM and CDR2 is ANQGSEA. The ends were cut back, 0 bases at V and 1 base at J, with 15 bases in the middle. The CDR3 runs 17 residues. In DNA, the CDR3 is TGCAGCGTTGAAGATGCGGACCGACGGGGGAACACCGGGGAGCTGTTTTTT. Amino acid sequence: CSVEDADRRGNTGELFF.

The chain recombines TRBV7-9 with TRBJ2-7; 8 positions agree with TRBD1. With V trimmed by 4 bases and J by 0 bases, 2 bases remained unmatched. This CDR3 has 14 amino acids. Germline lookup yields CDR1 SEHNR and CDR2 FQNEAQ (reference sequence). The CDR3 region is CASSSGTGSYEQYF. DNA for the CDR3: TGTGCCAGCAGCTCCGGGACAGGCTCCTACGAGCAGTACTTC.